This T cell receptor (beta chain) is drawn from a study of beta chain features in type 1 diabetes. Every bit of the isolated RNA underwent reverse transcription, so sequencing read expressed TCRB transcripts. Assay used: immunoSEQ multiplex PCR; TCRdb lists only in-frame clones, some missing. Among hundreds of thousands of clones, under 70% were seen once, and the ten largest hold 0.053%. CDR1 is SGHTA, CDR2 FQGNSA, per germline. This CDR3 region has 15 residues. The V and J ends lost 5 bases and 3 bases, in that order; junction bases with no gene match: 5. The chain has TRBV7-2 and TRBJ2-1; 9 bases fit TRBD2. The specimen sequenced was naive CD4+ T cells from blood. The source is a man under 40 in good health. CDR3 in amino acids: CASSLNSGSYNEQFF. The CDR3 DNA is TGTGCCAGCAGCCTAAATAGCGGGAGCTACAATGAGCAGTTCTTC.